The TCR beta chain under discussion was sequenced for a study of response to subunit inactivated influenza vaccine. Broader study findings: With each seasonal influenza vaccination, the authors suggested, few new T cells are recruited.

Comments on this clonotype: Antigen: not known.

The CDR3 covers 15 residues. Unmatched junction bases numbered 6, after V lost 2 bases and J lost 4 bases. The germline gives CDR1 SGHTA, CDR2 FQGNSA. TCRdb re-called the RT-PCR reads through MiXCR, storing one row per CDR3 protein. The table lists over 300,000 distinct CDR3 sequences, about a fifth of them singletons. The receptor was isolated from a man aged 50 to 69 who received an inactivated influenza vaccine. Sequenced material: PBMCs from blood, taken roughly 20 months after vaccination. The genes are TRBV7-2 and TRBJ2-3; 7 bases align to TRBD2. CDR3 sequence (DNA): TGTGCCAGCAGCTTATCGGCGGGAGTGGCAGATACGCAGTATTTT. It yields the protein CASSLSAGVADTQYF.